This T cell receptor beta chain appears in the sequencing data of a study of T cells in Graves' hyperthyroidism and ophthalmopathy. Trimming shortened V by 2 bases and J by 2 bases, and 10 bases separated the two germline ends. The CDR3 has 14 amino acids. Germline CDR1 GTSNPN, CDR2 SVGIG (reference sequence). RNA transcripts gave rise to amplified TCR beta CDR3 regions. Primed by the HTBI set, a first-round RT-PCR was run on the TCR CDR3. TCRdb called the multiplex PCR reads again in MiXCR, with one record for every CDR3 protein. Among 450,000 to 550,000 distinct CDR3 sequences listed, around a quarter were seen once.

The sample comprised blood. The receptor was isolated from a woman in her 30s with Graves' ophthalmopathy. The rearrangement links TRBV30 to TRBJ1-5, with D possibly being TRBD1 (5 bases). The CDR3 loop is CAWSKGEGNQPQHF. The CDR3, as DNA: TGTGCCTGGAGTAAAGGGGAGGGCAATCAGCCCCAGCATTTT.